This T cell receptor (beta chain) was recorded in a study of T cell changes during pregnancy in multiple sclerosis. The CDR3 runs to 15 residues. Germline V lookup: CDR1 MNHEY, CDR2 SMNVEV (reference sequence). Trimming removed 4 bases from V and 5 bases from J; junction bases left unmatched: 5. Profiling relied on immunoSEQ multiplex PCR, and the TCRdb table lists in-frame clones only, not all of them. The data contain tens of thousands of clones, 90% to 95% of them singletons. Sequenced here: CD4+ T cells from peripheral blood mononuclear cells, sampled before pregnancy. This TCR came from a female donor with multiple sclerosis, enrolled in a pregnancy study. The chain combines TRBV27 with TRBJ2-5; 12 bases are a match to TRBD2. This CDR3 reads CASSSPSGGVETQYF. The CDR3 bases are TGTGCCAGCAGTTCGCCTAGCGGGGGGGTCGAGACCCAGTACTTC.